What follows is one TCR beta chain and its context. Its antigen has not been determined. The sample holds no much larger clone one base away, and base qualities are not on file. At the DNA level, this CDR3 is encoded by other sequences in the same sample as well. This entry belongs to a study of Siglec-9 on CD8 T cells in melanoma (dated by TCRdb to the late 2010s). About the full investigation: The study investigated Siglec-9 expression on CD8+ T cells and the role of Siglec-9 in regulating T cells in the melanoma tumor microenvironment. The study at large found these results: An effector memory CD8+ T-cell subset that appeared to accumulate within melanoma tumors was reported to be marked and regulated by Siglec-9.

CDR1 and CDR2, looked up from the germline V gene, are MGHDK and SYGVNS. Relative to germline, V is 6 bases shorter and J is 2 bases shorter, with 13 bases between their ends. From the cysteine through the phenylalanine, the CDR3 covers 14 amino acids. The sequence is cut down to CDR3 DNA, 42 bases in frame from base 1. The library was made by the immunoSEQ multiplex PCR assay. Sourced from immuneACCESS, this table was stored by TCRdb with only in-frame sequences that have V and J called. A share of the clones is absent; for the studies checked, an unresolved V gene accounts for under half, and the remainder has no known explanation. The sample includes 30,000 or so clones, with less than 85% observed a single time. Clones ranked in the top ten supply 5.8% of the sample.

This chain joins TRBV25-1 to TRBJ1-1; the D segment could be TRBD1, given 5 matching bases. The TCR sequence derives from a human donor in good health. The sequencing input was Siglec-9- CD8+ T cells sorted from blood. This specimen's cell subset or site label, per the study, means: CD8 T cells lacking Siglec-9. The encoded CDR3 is CASREMGGNTEAFF. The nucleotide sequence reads TGTGCCAGCAGGGAAATGGGGGGAAACACTGAAGCTTTCTTT.